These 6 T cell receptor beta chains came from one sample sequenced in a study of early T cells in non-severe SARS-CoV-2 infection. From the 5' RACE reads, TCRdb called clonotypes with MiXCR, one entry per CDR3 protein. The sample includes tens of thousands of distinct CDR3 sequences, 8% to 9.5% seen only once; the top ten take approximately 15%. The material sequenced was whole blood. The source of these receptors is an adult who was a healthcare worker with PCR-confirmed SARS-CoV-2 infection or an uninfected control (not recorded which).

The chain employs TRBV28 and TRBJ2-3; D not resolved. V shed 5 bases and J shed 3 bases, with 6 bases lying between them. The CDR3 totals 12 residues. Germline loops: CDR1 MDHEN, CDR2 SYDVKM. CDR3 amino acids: CASSPRTDTQYF. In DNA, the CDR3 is TGTGCCAGCAGTCCCCGGACAGATACGCAGTATTTT.

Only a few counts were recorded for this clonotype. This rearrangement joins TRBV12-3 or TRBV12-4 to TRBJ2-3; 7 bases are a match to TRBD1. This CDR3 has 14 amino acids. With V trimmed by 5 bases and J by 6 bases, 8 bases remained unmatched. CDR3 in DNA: TGTGCCAGCAGTCCCACAGGGGTGAGGGATACGCAGTATTTT. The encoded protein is CASSPTGVRDTQYF.

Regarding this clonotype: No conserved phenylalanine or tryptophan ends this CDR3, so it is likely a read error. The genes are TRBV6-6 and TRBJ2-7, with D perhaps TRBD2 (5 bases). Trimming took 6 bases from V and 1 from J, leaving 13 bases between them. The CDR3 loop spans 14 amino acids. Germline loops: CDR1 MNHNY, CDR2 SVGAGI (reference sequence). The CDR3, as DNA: TGTGCCAGCAGACCAAGCGGAGAGTCCTACGAGCAGTACTAC. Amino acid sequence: CASRPSGESYEQYY.

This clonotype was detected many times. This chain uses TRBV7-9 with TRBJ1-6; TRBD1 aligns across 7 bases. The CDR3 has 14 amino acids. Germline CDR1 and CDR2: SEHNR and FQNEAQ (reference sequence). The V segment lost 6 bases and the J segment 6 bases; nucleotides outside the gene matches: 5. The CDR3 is CASREGARNSPLHF. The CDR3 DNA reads TGTGCCAGCAGGGAGGGGGCGCGTAATTCACCCCTCCACTTT.

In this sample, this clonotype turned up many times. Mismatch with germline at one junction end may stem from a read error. The CDR3 coding sequence is TGTGCCAGCAGCACAGGACAGCACTCTGAAAACACCATATATTTT. Translation: CASSTGQHSENTIYF. The rearrangement uses TRBV11-2 and TRBJ1-3; D is perhaps TRBD1 (6 bases). CDR1 and CDR2 (germline): SGHAT, FQNNGV. The CDR3 extends over 15 amino acids.

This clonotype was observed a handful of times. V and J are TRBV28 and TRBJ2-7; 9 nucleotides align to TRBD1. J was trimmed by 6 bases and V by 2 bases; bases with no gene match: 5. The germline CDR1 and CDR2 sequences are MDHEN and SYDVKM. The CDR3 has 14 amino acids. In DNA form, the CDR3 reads TGTGCCAGCAGTTTAGGGACAGGGATGAGCGAGCAGTACTTC. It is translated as CASSLGTGMSEQYF.